This T cell receptor (beta chain) was recovered during a study of blood T cell repertoires in COVID-19. V shed 4 bases and J shed 6 bases, with 18 bases lying between them. The CDR3 extends over 16 amino acids. Per germline, CDR1 MDHEN and CDR2 SYDVKM. Profiling relied on immunoSEQ multiplex PCR, and the TCRdb table lists in-frame clones only, not all of them. Found here are about 63,000 clones, approximately 80% of them singletons; the top ten hold less than 4.5%. The receptor's source is a woman between 40 and 50 years old with acute COVID-19. V and J are TRBV28 and TRBJ2-2; tentatively, D is TRBD1 (5 bases). Material for sequencing was PBMCs or T cells enriched from blood (not recorded which). DNA of the CDR3: TGTGCCAGCAGTTCAGACGGACCCCAGGGCTCCGGGGAGCTGTTTTTT. Its protein product is CASSSDGPQGSGELFF.